This T cell receptor beta chain was obtained from a study of T cell repertoires in cytomegalovirus infection (dated by TCRdb to between 2018 and 2021). Some background on the complete study: The peptide stimulations were aimed at well-studied HLA-B-restricted epitopes as well as recently identified HLA-C-restricted CMV epitopes, whose presentation resists viral immunomodulation. Donor HLA type was relevant to the analysis, as public TCR beta signatures indicated carriage of CMV infection together with the matching HLA type.

The treatment or condition label on this specimen signifies: in vitro stimulation with specific CMV peptide epitopes to enrich CMV-specific T cells. CDR1 and CDR2 are drawn from the germline V gene (reference sequence): LNHDA, SQIVND. The CDR3 runs 15 residues from the cysteine to the phenylalanine. The CDR3 DNA has 45 bases and is translated from base 1. Cut back by 0 bases and 5 bases, the V and J ends lie 13 bases apart. On the study overall, not on this receptor specifically: In both this cohort and an independent roughly 330-donor cohort, the cumulative frequency of public TCR beta family members distinguished carriers of CMV infection plus the relevant HLA type. In the ex vivo response, HLA-C-restricted CMV-specific TCR beta clonotypes were dominant, and in two of eight donors the single most frequent clonotype came from this HLA-C-restricted group.

This clonotype was seen once. The target of this receptor is not known. Base qualities were left out, and no much larger clone turns up one base away. One read is thin evidence. TCRdb lists the instrument as Illumina HiSeq 1500. Using fastp trimming at Q25 and MiXCR clonotype assembly, TCRdb reanalyzed the public sequencing data and kept in-frame beta chains. Identical CDR3 protein sequences are pooled into one entry, listed with their most common genes and DNA. The sample profile shows around 430,000 distinct CDR3 sequences; approximately 46% of them were found once. In total, the top ten clones hold approximately 40% of the sample.

The chain is assembled from TRBV19 and TRBJ2-5, with the D gene uncertain. The source of this sequence is a human donor in good health (CMV status not recorded). Some clones in this sample may be carry-over from other donors' samples. Sequencing used cultured PBMCs, obtained from culture after CMV antigen stimulation. The base sequence is TGTGCCAGTAGTATAGATCATAGGCCCGGGGAGACCCAGTACTTC. Its translation reads: CASSIDHRPGETQYF. Extended through the reference TRBV19 and TRBJ2-5 proteins, this CDR3 yields the full variable domain: DGGITQSPKYLFRKEGQNVTLSCEQNLNHDAMYWYRQDPGQGLRLIYYSQIVNDFQKGDIAEGYSVSREKKESFPLTVTSAQKNPTAFYLCASSIDHRPGETQYFGPGTRLLVL.